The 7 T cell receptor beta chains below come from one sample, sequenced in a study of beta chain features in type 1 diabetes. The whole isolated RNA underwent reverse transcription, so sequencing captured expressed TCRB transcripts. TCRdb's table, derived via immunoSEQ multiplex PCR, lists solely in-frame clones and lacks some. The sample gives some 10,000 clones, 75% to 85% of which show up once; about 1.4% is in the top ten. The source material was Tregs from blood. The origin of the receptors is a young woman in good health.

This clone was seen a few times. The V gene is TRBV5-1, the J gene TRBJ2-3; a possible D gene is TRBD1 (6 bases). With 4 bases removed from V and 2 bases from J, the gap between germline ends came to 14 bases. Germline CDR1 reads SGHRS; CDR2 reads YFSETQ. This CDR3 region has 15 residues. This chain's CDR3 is CASSPWGHFTDTQYF. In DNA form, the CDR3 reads TGCGCCAGCAGCCCATGGGGACACTTCACAGATACGCAGTATTTT.

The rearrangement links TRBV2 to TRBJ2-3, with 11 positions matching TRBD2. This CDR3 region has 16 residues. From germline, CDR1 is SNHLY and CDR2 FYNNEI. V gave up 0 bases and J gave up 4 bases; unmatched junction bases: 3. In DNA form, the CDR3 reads TGTGCCAGCAGTGAAGCGCCGGGACTAGCGGCAGATACGCAGTATTTT. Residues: CASSEAPGLAADTQYF. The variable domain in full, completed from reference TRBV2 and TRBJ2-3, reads EPEVTQTPSHQVTQMGQEVILRCVPISNHLYFYWYRQILGQKVEFLVSFYNNEISEKSEIFDDQFSVERPDGSNFTLKIRSTKLEDSAMYFCASSEAPGLAADTQYFGPGTRLTVL.

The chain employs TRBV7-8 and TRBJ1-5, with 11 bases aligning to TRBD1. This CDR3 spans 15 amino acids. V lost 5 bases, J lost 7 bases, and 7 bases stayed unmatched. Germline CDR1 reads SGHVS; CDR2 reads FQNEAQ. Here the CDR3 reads CASSNGQGAGQPQHF. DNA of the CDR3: TGTGCCAGCAGCAACGGACAGGGGGCTGGGCAGCCCCAGCATTTT.

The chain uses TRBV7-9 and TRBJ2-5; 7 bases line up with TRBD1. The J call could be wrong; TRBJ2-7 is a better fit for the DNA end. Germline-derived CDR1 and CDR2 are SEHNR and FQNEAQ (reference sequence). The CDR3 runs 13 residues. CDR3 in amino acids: CASSPRQGTEQYF. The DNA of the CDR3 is TGTGCCAGCAGCCCCCGACAGGGAACCGAGCAGTACTTC.

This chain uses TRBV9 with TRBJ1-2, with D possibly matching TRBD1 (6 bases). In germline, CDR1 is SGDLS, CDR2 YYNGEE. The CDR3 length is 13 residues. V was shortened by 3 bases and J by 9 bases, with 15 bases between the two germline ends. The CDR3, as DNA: TGTGCCAGCAGCGGCTTAGGACAGCTTAGCTACACCTTC. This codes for CASSGLGQLSYTF.

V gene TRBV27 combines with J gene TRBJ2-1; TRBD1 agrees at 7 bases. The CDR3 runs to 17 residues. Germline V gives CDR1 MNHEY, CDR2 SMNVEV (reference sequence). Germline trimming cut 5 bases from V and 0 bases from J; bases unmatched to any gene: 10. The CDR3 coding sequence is TGTGCCAGCAGTGGGACACAGGGGCCTAGCTCCTACAATGAGCAGTTCTTC. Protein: CASSGTQGPSSYNEQFF.

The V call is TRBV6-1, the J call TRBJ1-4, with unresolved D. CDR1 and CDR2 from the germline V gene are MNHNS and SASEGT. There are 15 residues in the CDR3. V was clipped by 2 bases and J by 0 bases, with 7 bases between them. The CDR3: CASSETVATNEKLFF. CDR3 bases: TGTGCCAGCAGTGAAACGGTGGCAACTAATGAAAAACTGTTTTTT.